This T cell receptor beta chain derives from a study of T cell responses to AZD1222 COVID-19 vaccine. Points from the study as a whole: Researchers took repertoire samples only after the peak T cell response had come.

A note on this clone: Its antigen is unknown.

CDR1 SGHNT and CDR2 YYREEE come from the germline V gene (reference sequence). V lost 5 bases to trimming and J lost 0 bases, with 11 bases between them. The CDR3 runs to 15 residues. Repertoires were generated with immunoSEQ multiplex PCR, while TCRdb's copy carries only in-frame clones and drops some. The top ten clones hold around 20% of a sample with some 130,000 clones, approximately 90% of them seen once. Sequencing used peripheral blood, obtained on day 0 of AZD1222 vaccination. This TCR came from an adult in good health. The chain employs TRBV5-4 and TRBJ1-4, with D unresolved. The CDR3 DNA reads TGTGCCAGCAGGGAGGCGGGAGCAACTAATGAAAAACTGTTTTTT. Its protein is CASREAGATNEKLFF.